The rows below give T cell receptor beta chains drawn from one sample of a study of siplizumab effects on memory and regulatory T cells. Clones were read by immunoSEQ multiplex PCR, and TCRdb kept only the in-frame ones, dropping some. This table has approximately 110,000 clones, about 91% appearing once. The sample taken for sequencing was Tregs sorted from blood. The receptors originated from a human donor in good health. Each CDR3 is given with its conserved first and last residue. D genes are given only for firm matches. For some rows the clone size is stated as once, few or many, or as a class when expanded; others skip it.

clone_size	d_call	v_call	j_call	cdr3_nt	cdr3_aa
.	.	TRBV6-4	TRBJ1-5	TGTGCCAGCCGGCAGCACGAGTTCAATCAGCCCCAGCATTTT	CASRQHEFNQPQHF
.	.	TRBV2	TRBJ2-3	TGTGCCAGCAGTGCGGGGAAAAATACGCAGTATTTT	CASSAGKNTQYF
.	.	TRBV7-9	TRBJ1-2	TGTGCCAGCAGCTTGGCAGGGAGTAGGGACTATGGCTACACCTTC	CASSLAGSRDYGYTF
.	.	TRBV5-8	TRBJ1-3	TGTGCCAGCAGCTTGCTGGCGGGAAACACCATATATTTT	CASSLLAGNTIYF
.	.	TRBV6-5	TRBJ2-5	TGTGCCAGCAGTTATTTTGGCGGGGCGGGAGAGACCCAGTACTTC	CASSYFGGAGETQYF
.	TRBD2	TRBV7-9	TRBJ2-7	TGTGCCAGCAGCTTAGCGAGGCTAGCGGTATCCTACGAGCAGTACTTC	CASSLARLAVSYEQYF
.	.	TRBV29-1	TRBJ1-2	TGCAGCGCCGAGACAGATAACTATGGCTACACCTTC	CSAETDNYGYTF
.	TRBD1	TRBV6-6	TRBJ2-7	TGTGCCAGCAGTCTCGGGACAGGGGGGACCTACGAGCAGTACTTC	CASSLGTGGTYEQYF
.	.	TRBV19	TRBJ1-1	TGTGCCAGTAGTATAGTAGGTGGGAACACTGAAGCTTTCTTT	CASSIVGGNTEAFF
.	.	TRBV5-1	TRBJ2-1	TGCGCCAGCAGCCTACAGGGAAATGAGCAGTTCTTC	CASSLQGNEQFF
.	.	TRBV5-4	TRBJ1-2	TGTGCCAGCAGCCTGGGGTGGGGTCGGAACGGCTACACCTTC	CASSLGWGRNGYTF
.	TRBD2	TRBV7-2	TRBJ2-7	TGTGCCAGCAGCCCCACTAGCGGGGGGTTGTACGAGCAGTACTTC	CASSPTSGGLYEQYF
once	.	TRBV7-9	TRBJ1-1	TGTGCCAGCGCCCGTCAGGGGATAACAACCAGTGGGGAAGCTTTCTTT	CASARQGITTSGEAFF
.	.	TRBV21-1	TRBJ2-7	TGTGCCAGCAGCAAAGCGCTTTCGGGGGAAACCTACGAGCAGTACTTC	CASSKALSGETYEQYF
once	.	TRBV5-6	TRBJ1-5	TGTGCCAGCAGCTTGCCCGGCTCGAATCAGCCCCAGCATTTT	CASSLPGSNQPQHF
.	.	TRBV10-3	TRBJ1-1	TGTGCCATCAGTCAAACCTCCGGACATATCACTGAAGCTTTCTTT	CAISQTSGHITEAFF
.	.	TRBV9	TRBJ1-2	TGTGCCAGCAGCCCTATGGCGGGTGTTAACTATGGCTACACCTTC	CASSPMAGVNYGYTF